This record covers a single T cell receptor beta chain. Original data processing: Reference gene primers were amplified, and this amplification served to estimate nucleated cell counts. The data were produced by immunoSEQ multiplex PCR, yet TCRdb's version contains in-frame clones alone and is incomplete. That table is the source of V, J and clone size, and D and trimming were worked out from the DNA. The sample includes more than 200,000 clones, approximately 90% of them seen just once. This record belongs to a study of blood T cell repertoires in COVID-19. The overall study: PBMCs, B-cell-depleted T cells, or T cells were the source of the cDNA or gDNA that made up the material.

Recovered participants had two consecutive negative NP/OP PCR tests, healthcare professional clearance, or symptom resolution. J was trimmed by 1 base and V by 5 bases; bases with no gene match: 13. The CDR3 length is 19 residues. Germline V CDR1 and CDR2: MDHEN, SYDVKM. V gene TRBV28 combines with J gene TRBJ2-3; TRBD2 matches 12 bases. The sequence was collected from a man aged 35-49 years who had recovered from COVID-19. The sequencing input was PBMCs or T cells enriched from blood (not recorded which). Written as DNA, the CDR3 is TGTGCCAGCAGTACTACCCGGACTAGCGGGATTTGGGGCACAGATACGCAGTATTTT. Its protein product is CASSTTRTSGIWGTDTQYF.